Following are 12 T cell receptor beta chains from one sample sequenced in a study of radiation and T cells in renal cell carcinoma. Time point noted: blood 2 weeks post-SBRT. Treatment here: 15 Gy SBRT to primary tumor, nephrectomy 4 weeks later. Method: immunoSEQ multiplex PCR; TCRdb's copy keeps in-frame clones and lacks some. This table has around 86,000 clones, approximately 86% appearing once. This sample comprised blood, obtained from a patient whose treatment included radiotherapy and nephrectomy. The receptors were gathered from a woman aged 45-59 years with renal cell carcinoma.

The gene calls are TRBV7-9 and TRBJ2-2; weak D call: TRBD1 (6 bases). The CDR3 runs 16 residues. Germline lookup yields CDR1 SEHNR and CDR2 FQNEAQ (reference sequence). Trimming shortened V by 1 base and J by 3 bases, and 12 bases separated the two germline ends. CDR3 nucleotides: TGTGCCAGCAGCTTAGGAGGGGGTACGGACACCGGGGAGCTGTTTTTT. This codes for CASSLGGGTDTGELFF.

The chain uses TRBV28 and TRBJ1-4, with D possibly matching TRBD1 (6 bases). This CDR3 region has 14 residues. The germline V gene has CDR1 MDHEN and CDR2 SYDVKM. V was trimmed by 8 bases and J by 5 bases, leaving 15 bases between them. DNA of the CDR3: TGTGCCAGCCGAGGTGGGGGCTTGAATGAAAAACTGTTTTTT. Its translation is CASRGGGLNEKLFF. Combining the CDR3 with reference TRBV28 and TRBJ1-4 gives the whole variable domain DVKVTQSSRYLVKRTGEKVFLECVQDMDHENMFWYRQDPGLGLRLIYFSYDVKMKEKGDIPEGYSVSREKKERFSLILESASTNQTSMYLCASRGGGLNEKLFFGSGTQLSVL.

The genes are TRBV4-1 and TRBJ2-4; no reliable D call. The CDR3 runs to 16 residues. Deletions cut 2 bases from V and 0 bases from J, with 11 bases between. CDR1 and CDR2 (germline): MGHRA, YSYEKL. This CDR3 is CASSQTSNLAKNIQYF. CDR3 coding DNA: TGCGCCAGCAGCCAAACCAGTAATCTAGCCAAAAACATTCAGTACTTC.

This clone is a singleton in its sample. The J gene is TRBJ2-2, the V gene TRBV2; a weak D match, TRBD2 (5 bases). Trimming took 4 bases from V and 5 from J, leaving 5 bases between them. CDR3 size: 12 residues. Germline V CDR1 and CDR2: SNHLY, FYNNEI. The CDR3 is CASSGLTGELFF. Here the CDR3 DNA reads TGTGCCAGCAGTGGACTAACCGGGGAGCTGTTTTTT.

The V gene is TRBV9, the J gene TRBJ1-2, with 10 bases aligning to TRBD1. The V gene end was trimmed by 0 bases and the J gene end by 4 bases; junction bases not matched to a gene: 0. This CDR3 region has 14 residues. Germline V gene lookup returns CDR1 SGDLS and CDR2 YYNGEE. The CDR3 protein is CASSVGQGAYGYTF. The CDR3 DNA sequence: TGTGCCAGCAGCGTAGGACAGGGGGCCTATGGCTACACCTTC.

The chain recombines TRBV7-2 with TRBJ2-4; 10 bases match TRBD1. The CDR3 sequence is 19 residues long. V lost 5 bases and J lost 3; bases outside the gene matches: 16. From germline, CDR1 is SGHTA and CDR2 FQGNSA. The CDR3 DNA reads as TGTGCCAGCAGCCCGAGACAGGGGGCGTCGTACGATGGCAAAAACATTCAGTACTTC. Its translation: CASSPRQGASYDGKNIQYF.

The sample holds one count of this clone. The chain joins TRBV5-4 to TRBJ2-1; the match to TRBD1 covers 8 bases. J was trimmed by 3 bases and V by 0 bases; bases with no gene match: 5. The CDR3 runs to 16 residues. Germline V gene lookup returns CDR1 SGHNT and CDR2 YYREEE (reference sequence). The CDR3 region has the DNA TGTGCCAGCAGCTTGGCCAGCACAGGGGGCTACAATGAGCAGTTCTTC. This codes for CASSLASTGGYNEQFF.

This chain connects TRBV14 to TRBJ1-2; the D is unclear. V dropped 4 bases and J dropped 1 base, with 7 bases sitting between them. CDR1 and CDR2 (germline): SGHDN, FVKESK. CDR3 length: 13 amino acids. CDR3 sequence reads: CASSPTVNYGYTF. CDR3 nucleotide sequence: TGTGCCAGCAGCCCTACGGTTAACTATGGCTACACCTTC.

The chain is built from TRBV6-1 and TRBJ1-4; no clear D. Per the germline V gene, CDR1 is MNHNS and CDR2 is SASEGT. Trimming removed 5 bases at V and 0 bases at J, with 10 bases between. CDR3 size: 15 residues. The CDR3 bases are TGTGCCAGCAGTCTCACCGGCTCAACTAATGAAAAACTGTTTTTT. It yields the protein CASSLTGSTNEKLFF.

The chain uses TRBV13 and TRBJ2-4, with D possibly being TRBD2 (6 bases). The CDR3 spans 14 residues. Deletions cut 1 base from V and 4 bases from J, with 8 bases between. Germline CDR1 is PRHDT and CDR2 is FYEKMQ (reference sequence). Written as DNA, the CDR3 is TGTGCCAGCAGCTTAGCCGGGGGAAAAAACATTCAGTACTTC. Its protein is CASSLAGGKNIQYF. The variable domain in full, completed from reference TRBV13 and TRBJ2-4, reads AAGVIQSPRHLIKEKRETATLKCYPIPRHDTVYWYQQGPGQDPQFLISFYEKMQSDKGSIPDRFSAQQFSDYHSELNMSSLELGDSALYFCASSLAGGKNIQYFGAGTRLSVL.

The chain combines TRBV28 with TRBJ1-2; D possibly corresponds to TRBD1 (6 bases). Germline CDR1 reads MDHEN; CDR2 reads SYDVKM. The CDR3 contains 13 residues. Deletions cut 10 bases from V and 2 bases from J, with 14 bases between. The CDR3 sequence: CATVGQTNYGYTF. CDR3 in DNA: TGTGCCACCGTAGGACAGACAAACTATGGCTACACCTTC.

The rearrangement joins TRBV27 to TRBJ1-6; D gene uncertain. This CDR3 spans 12 amino acids. V was cut by 3 bases and J by 5 bases, with 2 bases left in between. Germline CDR1 MNHEY, CDR2 SMNVEV (reference sequence). The CDR3 DNA reads as TGTGCCAGCAGTTTGAATAATTCACCCCTCCACTTT. Encoded protein: CASSLNNSPLHF.